A selection of T cell receptor beta chains follows, all from one sample in a study of shared clonotypes between healthy human individuals. The data were produced by immunoSEQ multiplex PCR, yet TCRdb's version contains in-frame clones alone and is incomplete. The table shows around 690,000 clones, with around 90% occurring only once. Sequenced sample: memory CD8+ T cells from PBMCs. The origin of the receptors is a man younger than 35 in good health. Some clones in this sample may be carry-over from other donors' samples. The CDR3 runs from the conserved cysteine through the conserved F or W. The D gene is left open where the match is weak. Clone size is shown for a subset of rows, as once, few, many or a class of expanded clone.

j_gene: TRBJ1-2; v_gene: TRBV11-2; abundance: .; d_gene: TRBD1; CDR3nt: TGTGCCAGCAGCTCCCGGGGACAGTATGGCTACACCTTC; CDR3aa: CASSSRGQYGYTF
j_gene: TRBJ2-1; v_gene: TRBV6-4; abundance: .; d_gene: .; CDR3nt: TGTGCCAGCAGTGACGACTCCCACAATGAGCAGTTCTTC; CDR3aa: CASSDDSHNEQFF
j_gene: TRBJ1-1; v_gene: TRBV9; abundance: .; d_gene: .; CDR3nt: TGTGCCAGCAGCGTAGGAAGGAGTAGGAACACTGAAGCTTTCTTT; CDR3aa: CASSVGRSRNTEAFF
j_gene: TRBJ2-7; v_gene: TRBV4-1; abundance: few; d_gene: TRBD1; CDR3nt: TGCGCCAGCTCCGTCGGGACAGATTACTACGAGCAGTACTTC; CDR3aa: CASSVGTDYYEQYF
j_gene: TRBJ2-7; v_gene: TRBV20-1; abundance: .; d_gene: .; CDR3nt: TGCAGTGCTAGAGACGGACCCGAGCAGTACTTC; CDR3aa: CSARDGPEQYF
j_gene: TRBJ1-1; v_gene: TRBV5-5; abundance: .; d_gene: TRBD1; CDR3nt: TGTGCCAGCAGCCAAACCTGGACAGGCACCGGCCTCACTGAAGCTTTCTTT; CDR3aa: CASSQTWTGTGLTEAFF
j_gene: TRBJ2-1; v_gene: TRBV5-8; abundance: .; d_gene: TRBD1; CDR3nt: TGTGCCAGCAGCGCATACAGGGGTAATGAGCAGTTCTTC; CDR3aa: CASSAYRGNEQFF
j_gene: TRBJ2-7; v_gene: TRBV27; abundance: .; d_gene: .; CDR3nt: TGTGCCAGCAGTCCGGGACGGGGCGTCTACGAGCAGTACTTC; CDR3aa: CASSPGRGVYEQYF
j_gene: TRBJ2-1; v_gene: TRBV2; abundance: few; d_gene: TRBD2; CDR3nt: TGTGCCAGCCACCCCGACGGACTAGCGGGTTCTTACAATGAGCAGTTCTTC; CDR3aa: CASHPDGLAGSYNEQFF
j_gene: TRBJ1-1; v_gene: TRBV29-1; abundance: .; d_gene: TRBD1; CDR3nt: TGCAGCGTAATAAGGGACAGGGCCTCTGAAGCTTTCTTT; CDR3aa: CSVIRDRASEAFF
j_gene: TRBJ1-1; v_gene: TRBV19; abundance: few; d_gene: .; CDR3nt: TGTGCCAGTGGAATAGGGCTGGGGGCAGAAGCTTTCTTT; CDR3aa: CASGIGLGAEAFF
j_gene: TRBJ2-1; v_gene: TRBV4-3; abundance: many; d_gene: .; CDR3nt: TGCGCCAGCAGCCAAGGGGGCTTTGAGCAGTTCTTC; CDR3aa: CASSQGGFEQFF
j_gene: TRBJ1-1; v_gene: TRBV19; abundance: .; d_gene: .; CDR3nt: TGTGCCAGTAGTATAGTGGCAGGGATGAACACTGAAGCTTTCTTT; CDR3aa: CASSIVAGMNTEAFF
j_gene: TRBJ1-1; v_gene: TRBV6-1; abundance: .; d_gene: .; CDR3nt: TGTGCCAGCAGGGGCGGGGTAGTGAACACTGAAGCTTTCTTT; CDR3aa: CASRGGVVNTEAFF
j_gene: TRBJ2-7; v_gene: TRBV27; abundance: .; d_gene: .; CDR3nt: TGTGCCAGCAGTTTTAGCTCCCAAACACCCTACGAGCAGTACTTC; CDR3aa: CASSFSSQTPYEQYF
j_gene: TRBJ2-1; v_gene: TRBV28; abundance: .; d_gene: TRBD2; CDR3nt: TGTGCCAGCAGTTTATACGTAATTGTCCTAGCGGGATATGGAGCCAATGAGCAGTTCTTC; CDR3aa: CASSLYVIVLAGYGANEQFF
j_gene: TRBJ2-7; v_gene: TRBV5-6; abundance: .; d_gene: TRBD2; CDR3nt: TGTGCCAGCAGTAAACTAGCGGGAGGGCTAGACGAGCAGTACTTC; CDR3aa: CASSKLAGGLDEQYF
j_gene: TRBJ2-4; v_gene: TRBV29-1; abundance: .; d_gene: TRBD2; CDR3nt: TGCAGCGTTCTCCTAGCGGAAACCGTAGCCAAAAACATTCAGTACTTC; CDR3aa: CSVLLAETVAKNIQYF
j_gene: TRBJ1-1; v_gene: TRBV27; abundance: once; d_gene: .; CDR3nt: TGTGCCAGCAGTTTAGGACAGAACACTGAAGCTTTCTTT; CDR3aa: CASSLGQNTEAFF
j_gene: TRBJ2-1; v_gene: TRBV9; abundance: once; d_gene: .; CDR3nt: TGTGCCAGCAGCGCCCCTCTCTCCTACAATGAGCAGTTCTTC; CDR3aa: CASSAPLSYNEQFF
j_gene: TRBJ1-4; v_gene: TRBV5-6; abundance: .; d_gene: .; CDR3nt: TGTGCCAGCAGCTTGGGGTCGAATGAAAAACTGTTTTTT; CDR3aa: CASSLGSNEKLFF
j_gene: TRBJ2-5; v_gene: TRBV13; abundance: .; d_gene: TRBD1; CDR3nt: TGTGCCAGCAGCTTCAGGGGGTCGGAGACCCAGTACTTC; CDR3aa: CASSFRGSETQYF
j_gene: TRBJ1-2; v_gene: TRBV28; abundance: .; d_gene: .; CDR3nt: TGTGCCAGCAGCTTCTGGGGGGGTCCCCCGCGCGGCTACACCTTC; CDR3aa: CASSFWGGPPRGYTF
j_gene: TRBJ1-5; v_gene: TRBV19; abundance: .; d_gene: .; CDR3nt: TGTGCCAGTAGTATAGTGGGTCAGGGAAGCGCTCAGCCCCAGCATTTT; CDR3aa: CASSIVGQGSAQPQHF
j_gene: TRBJ2-2; v_gene: TRBV6-1; abundance: .; d_gene: .; CDR3nt: TGTGCCAGCAGTGAAGTACAGGAACCAACCGGGGAGCTGTTTTTT; CDR3aa: CASSEVQEPTGELFF
j_gene: TRBJ1-2; v_gene: TRBV6-5; abundance: .; d_gene: TRBD1; CDR3nt: TGTGCCAGCTCTCCAGGGGGGGCTCGTGGCTACACCTTC; CDR3aa: CASSPGGARGYTF
j_gene: TRBJ2-3; v_gene: TRBV28; abundance: .; d_gene: TRBD1; CDR3nt: TGTGCCAGCAGTCTGACCCTCGGGACAGACGGCACAGATACGCAGTATTTT; CDR3aa: CASSLTLGTDGTDTQYF
j_gene: TRBJ1-4; v_gene: TRBV28; abundance: .; d_gene: .; CDR3nt: TGTGCCAGCACCTTAGGGGTGAGGCCTTGGGAACTGTTTTTT; CDR3aa: CASTLGVRPWELFF
j_gene: TRBJ2-1; v_gene: TRBV6-1; abundance: .; d_gene: TRBD2; CDR3nt: TGTGCCAGCAGTTGGACTAGCGCCTACAATGAGCAGTTCTTC; CDR3aa: CASSWTSAYNEQFF
j_gene: TRBJ2-7; v_gene: TRBV27; abundance: once; d_gene: .; CDR3nt: TGTGCCAGCAGTTGGAGTAGCTCCTACGAGCAGTACTTC; CDR3aa: CASSWSSSYEQYF
j_gene: TRBJ2-6; v_gene: TRBV7-3; abundance: .; d_gene: .; CDR3nt: TGTGCCAGCAGCTCGGACGGCTCGGGGGCCAACGTCCTGACTTTC; CDR3aa: CASSSDGSGANVLTF